This TCR beta chain was profiled in a study of blood T cell repertoires in COVID-19. Study at large: Whether acute or convalescent, the COVID-19 samples came from the United States, Italy and Spain. T cells, B-cell-depleted T cells, or PBMCs provided the cDNA or gDNA that served as material.

The table came from immunoSEQ multiplex PCR; TCRdb's copy has only in-frame clones and leaves some out. The table includes fewer than 250,000 clones, 75% to 85% detected once. V was clipped by 1 base and J by 9 bases, with 15 bases between them. The CDR3 extends over 14 amino acids. The V gene's germline CDR1 is SNHLY and CDR2 FYNNEI. This rearrangement joins TRBV2 to TRBJ1-2; maybe TRBD1 (5 bases). The source is a woman aged 70 to 79 with acute or convalescent COVID-19. Sequenced: peripheral blood. The DNA of the CDR3 is TGTGCCAGCAGTGAAGGGGGGAGGGGAGCTAGCTACACCTTC. It yields the protein CASSEGGRGASYTF.